The 27 T cell receptor beta chains below come from one sample, sequenced in a study of CD8+ T cells in alopecia areata. The treatment here: oral pan-JAK inhibitor, 5-10 mg twice daily. In each case, RNA was isolated and then reverse transcribed into cDNA as the sequencing template. Sequencing was performed with immunoSEQ multiplex PCR; in TCRdb, only in-frame clones are kept and a portion is missing. In the table there are roughly 200,000 clones, around half of which are singletons. The specimen comprised CD8+ T cells sorted from blood, sampled at week 24, from a patient treated with tofacitinib. The source is a human donor with alopecia areata.

This clone turned up a few times. The gene calls are TRBV19 and TRBJ1-1; D not resolved. V was shortened by 5 bases and J by 5 bases, with 9 bases between the two germline ends. CDR1 is LNHDA and CDR2 is SQIVND in the germline V gene (reference sequence). The CDR3 runs 12 residues. The CDR3 bases are TGTGCCAGTAGTCATACGGGGACTGAAGCTTTCTTT. Translation gives CASSHTGTEAFF.

V is TRBV30 and J is TRBJ1-2, with D maybe TRBD1 (6 bases). Germline V CDR1 and CDR2: GTSNPN, SVGIG (reference sequence). The V end lost 5 bases, the J end lost 12 bases, and 28 bases lay between the germline ends. The CDR3 contains 15 residues. Written as DNA, the CDR3 is TGTGCCTGGGAAGATCCGGGACATCAATTCTTGGCCGACACCTTC. It specifies CAWEDPGHQFLADTF. Together with reference TRBV30 and TRBJ1-2, the CDR3 gives the full variable domain: SQTIHQWPATLVQPVGSPLSLECTVEGTSNPNLYWYRQAAGRGLQLLFYSVGIGQISSEVPQNLSASRPQDRQFILSSKKLLLSDSGFYLCAWEDPGHQFLADTFGSGTRLTVV.

This clone appeared a few times. The gene calls are TRBV19 and TRBJ2-2; D not certain. Germline V gene data show CDR1 as LNHDA and CDR2 as SQIVND (reference sequence). CDR3 length equals 10 residues. Trimming cost V 4 bases and J 7 bases, with 1 base left between them. CDR3 amino acids: CASSSGELFF. The CDR3 DNA reads TGTGCCAGTAGTAGCGGGGAGCTGTTTTTT. The variable domain in full, completed from reference TRBV19 and TRBJ2-2, reads DGGITQSPKYLFRKEGQNVTLSCEQNLNHDAMYWYRQDPGQGLRLIYYSQIVNDFQKGDIAEGYSVSREKKESFPLTVTSAQKNPTAFYLCASSSGELFFGEGSRLTVL.

This clone was counted between two and nine times. V and J are TRBV30 and TRBJ1-1; no clear D. This CDR3 contains 11 residues. Looked up from germline, CDR1 is GTSNPN and CDR2 is SVGIG (reference sequence). V lost 2 bases to trimming and J lost 4 bases, with 5 bases between them. The CDR3 DNA reads TGTGCCTGGAGTTTGAGCACTGAAGCTTTCTTT. This sequence encodes CAWSLSTEAFF.

The V and J genes are TRBV9 and TRBJ2-4; 9 nucleotides agree with TRBD1. Germline loops: CDR1 SGDLS, CDR2 YYNGEE. With V trimmed by 3 bases and J by 5 bases, 3 bases remained unmatched. This CDR3 contains 14 residues. DNA for the CDR3: TGTGCCAGCAGCGGGGGACAGGGCCAAAACATTCAGTACTTC. Its translation is CASSGGQGQNIQYF.

This chain uses TRBV4-3 with TRBJ1-6, with 9 nucleotides matching TRBD1. Losses at the gene ends were 4 bases for V and 10 bases for J; bases not matched to a gene: 8. The CDR3 has 15 amino acids. Germline V lookup: CDR1 LGHNA, CDR2 YSLEER. Here the CDR3 DNA reads TGCGCCAGCAGCCTCCTGACAGGGGGAGGATCACCCCTCCACTTT. Amino acid sequence: CASSLLTGGGSPLHF.

This clone was seen more than once but under ten times. The CDR3 spells CASSERGVGEQFF. CDR3 DNA sequence: TGCGCCAGCAGTGAACGGGGGGTGGGTGAGCAGTTCTTC. V usage is TRBV10-2 and J usage is TRBJ2-1; TRBD2 aligns across 7 bases. The CDR3 is 13 residues long. Germline assignment: CDR1 WSHSY and CDR2 SAAADI. V shed 3 bases and J 9 bases; nucleotides not matched to a gene: 5.

This chain connects TRBV11-1 to TRBJ2-7, with 8 nucleotides matching TRBD1. CDR3 length: 13 residues. The germline gives CDR1 SGHAT, CDR2 FQDESV (reference sequence). Trimming took 3 bases from V and 5 from J; bases not matched to a gene: 3. This CDR3 is CASSFAQGDEQYF. Here the CDR3 DNA reads TGTGCCAGCAGCTTTGCACAGGGGGACGAGCAGTACTTC. The variable domain in full, completed from reference TRBV11-1 and TRBJ2-7, reads EAEVAQSPRYKITEKSQAVAFWCDPISGHATLYWYRQILGQGPELLVQFQDESVVDDSQLPKDRFSAERLKGVDSTLKIQPAELGDSAMYLCASSFAQGDEQYFGPGTRLTVT.

CDR3: CASSFQPGDRGYEQYF. Written as DNA, the CDR3 is TGTGCCAGCAGTTTCCAACCCGGAGACAGGGGCTACGAGCAGTACTTC. The rearrangement links TRBV27 to TRBJ2-7; 8 bases are shared with TRBD1. V dropped 3 bases and J dropped 3; count of bases not matched to a gene: 10. The CDR3 contains 16 residues. Germline lookup yields CDR1 MNHEY and CDR2 SMNVEV (reference sequence).

This clone was detected only a few times. V is TRBV29-1 and J is TRBJ2-1; 10 positions agree with TRBD1. In germline, CDR1 is SQVTM, CDR2 ANQGSEA. CDR3 size: 15 residues. V lost 3 bases, J lost 4 bases, and 6 bases stayed unmatched. The CDR3 spells CSVDRGGQGYNEQFF. Written as DNA, the CDR3 is TGCAGCGTTGATCGGGGGGGACAGGGGTACAATGAGCAGTTCTTC.

V gene TRBV6-1 combines with J gene TRBJ2-1, with 8 positions matching TRBD2. Germline assignment: CDR1 MNHNS and CDR2 SASEGT. This CDR3 contains 16 residues. V trimming: 4 bases; J trimming: 5 bases; junction bases outside the gene matches: 10. The CDR3 coding sequence is TGTGCCAGCAGTGTCAACCCCGGGGGGGGGAACAATGAGCAGTTCTTC. Translating it yields CASSVNPGGGNNEQFF.

The sample holds a few counts of this clone. The chain links TRBV13 to TRBJ1-2; D perhaps matches TRBD1 (6 bases). Germline CDR1 PRHDT, CDR2 FYEKMQ (reference sequence). This CDR3 contains 17 residues. With 0 bases removed from V and 5 bases from J, the gap between germline ends came to 19 bases. CDR3 amino acids: CASSLGGSTGSGYGYTF. As DNA, the CDR3 is TGTGCCAGCAGCTTAGGAGGGTCGACAGGTTCTGGGTATGGCTACACCTTC.

CDR3 region: CASSLDYGYTF. CDR3 nucleotide sequence: TGTGCCAGCAGCCTCGACTATGGCTACACCTTC. The V call is TRBV7-2, the J call TRBJ1-2; D uncertain. Between the trimmed V and J ends, which lost 5 bases and 3 bases, there was a span of 4 bases. This CDR3 is 11 amino acids long. Germline assignment: CDR1 SGHTA and CDR2 FQGNSA.

For the CDR3, the DNA is TGTGCCAGCAGCGTCTGGGGGGTAAATGAGCAGTTCTTC. It is translated as CASSVWGVNEQFF. The V call is TRBV11-2, the J call TRBJ2-1, with a weak D call TRBD2 (6 bases). The CDR3 has 13 amino acids. V lost 5 bases to trimming and J lost 7 bases, with 12 bases between them. Germline values: CDR1 SGHAT, CDR2 FQNNGV.

This sequence joins TRBV4-3 and TRBJ1-1; the D gene is possibly TRBD1 (5 bases). This CDR3 contains 17 residues. CDR1 LGHNA and CDR2 YSLEER come from the germline V gene. The V end lost 0 bases, the J end lost 0 bases, and 14 bases lay between the germline ends. The CDR3 region is CASSQDFKGPMNTEAFF. CDR3 DNA sequence: TGCGCCAGCAGCCAAGACTTTAAGGGGCCCATGAACACTGAAGCTTTCTTT.

The sample holds a few counts of this clone. V is TRBV6-1 and J is TRBJ2-1; 9 nucleotides match TRBD2. Trimming at V came to 2 bases and at J to 4 bases, leaving 6 bases not matched to a gene. Germline CDR1 MNHNS, CDR2 SASEGT. This CDR3 has 16 amino acids. The CDR3 loop is CASSEYERGVYNEQFF. CDR3 DNA sequence: TGTGCCAGCAGTGAATACGAGCGGGGGGTTTACAATGAGCAGTTCTTC.

This chain connects TRBV12-5 to TRBJ1-1; the match to TRBD1 covers 12 bases. This CDR3 region has 17 residues. Germline V gene sequence: CDR1 LGHNT, CDR2 FRNRAP. V lost 3 bases and J lost 1; bases outside the gene matches: 6. This chain's CDR3 is CASGLGTGGYQNTEAFF. CDR3 sequence (DNA): TGTGCTAGTGGTTTAGGGACAGGGGGCTATCAGAACACTGAAGCTTTCTTT.

The V gene is TRBV4-3, the J gene TRBJ2-7, with D unclear. The CDR3 length is 15 residues. CDR1 is LGHNA and CDR2 is YSLEER in the germline V gene. Trimming pared 4 bases from V and 2 bases from J, leaving 15 bases between. The CDR3 DNA sequence: TGCGCCAGCAGCCTCTACCGAGCTACAGCCTACGAGCAGTACTTC. Translation: CASSLYRATAYEQYF.

This chain connects TRBV29-1 to TRBJ1-2; possible D gene TRBD1, 6 bases. Trimming stripped 0 bases from V and 4 bases from J, with 9 bases between. CDR1 SQVTM and CDR2 ANQGSEA come from the germline V gene. CDR3 size: 13 residues. For the CDR3, the DNA is TGCAGCGTTGAAGACAGGGGTGGCTATGGCTACACCTTC. It codes for CSVEDRGGYGYTF.

The gene calls are TRBV19 and TRBJ2-1; the match to TRBD2 covers 8 bases. Germline V gene sequence: CDR1 LNHDA, CDR2 SQIVND (reference sequence). This CDR3 has 15 amino acids. With V trimmed by 3 bases and J by 6 bases, 7 bases remained unmatched. CDR3: CASSIQLAGINEQFF. In DNA, the CDR3 is TGTGCCAGTAGTATTCAGTTAGCGGGGATCAATGAGCAGTTCTTC. Full variable domain (rest looked up from reference TRBV19 and TRBJ2-1): DGGITQSPKYLFRKEGQNVTLSCEQNLNHDAMYWYRQDPGQGLRLIYYSQIVNDFQKGDIAEGYSVSREKKESFPLTVTSAQKNPTAFYLCASSIQLAGINEQFFGPGTRLTVL.

This clone has more than one count but fewer than ten. This chain links TRBV29-1 with TRBJ2-7; 15 bases are a match to TRBD2. Germline V gene sequence: CDR1 SQVTM, CDR2 ANQGSEA. The V gene end was trimmed by 4 bases and the J gene end by 4 bases; junction bases not matched to a gene: 2. The CDR3 sequence is 14 residues long. The CDR3: CSVVGTSGGYEQYF. CDR3 nucleotides: TGCAGCGTTGTAGGGACTAGCGGGGGGTACGAGCAGTACTTC.

The chain recombines TRBV2 with TRBJ1-6; no reliable D call. Germline lookup yields CDR1 SNHLY and CDR2 FYNNEI. Trimming removed 4 bases at V and 0 bases at J, with 10 bases between. There are 16 residues in the CDR3. CDR3 bases: TGTGCCAGCAGTGCCTACGTTAGCTCCTATAATTCACCCCTCCACTTT. Protein product: CASSAYVSSYNSPLHF.

The chain is built from TRBV27 and TRBJ1-6; TRBD1 might be the D (6 bases). Between the trimmed V and J ends, which lost 5 bases and 12 bases, there was a span of 14 bases. This CDR3 spans 13 amino acids. Germline CDR1 is MNHEY and CDR2 is SMNVEV (reference sequence). CDR3 loop: CASSLDIGGPLHF. CDR3 coding DNA: TGTGCCAGCAGTCTCGACATAGGGGGACCCCTCCACTTT.

This clone has just a few counts. The chain is built from TRBV2 and TRBJ2-1; no firm D call. The V gene's germline CDR1 is SNHLY and CDR2 FYNNEI. This CDR3 is 15 amino acids long. Trimming stripped 7 bases from V and 5 bases from J, with 18 bases between. DNA of the CDR3: TGTGCCAGCACTGGTGCGGCCGAAGCCCACAATGAGCAGTTCTTC. As protein: CASTGAAEAHNEQFF.

The chain joins TRBV29-1 to TRBJ1-2; D is unresolved. The V end was cut by 5 bases, the J end by 1 base, with 8 bases between. This CDR3 comprises 12 residues. CDR1 is SQVTM, CDR2 ANQGSEA, per germline. As DNA, the CDR3 is TGCAGCGTTCTTGCTAATAACTATGGCTACACCTTC. It translates to CSVLANNYGYTF.

The chain couples TRBV2 to TRBJ1-1; D is ambiguous. Germline V gives CDR1 SNHLY, CDR2 FYNNEI. With 0 bases removed from V and 5 bases from J, the gap between germline ends came to 4 bases. The CDR3 spans 12 residues. The CDR3 sequence: CASSEARTEAFF. As DNA, the CDR3 is TGTGCCAGCAGTGAAGCGCGGACTGAAGCTTTCTTT.

There are a few counts of this clone. The chain has TRBV7-6 and TRBJ1-3, with 8 bases aligning to TRBD1. Germline CDR1 SGHVS, CDR2 FNYEAQ. After removal of 5 bases from V and 3 bases from J, the junction contained 12 bases not matched to a gene. The CDR3 is 17 residues long. CDR3 residues: CASSPWTGPEGGNTIYF. The CDR3 DNA sequence: TGTGCCAGCAGCCCCTGGACAGGGCCCGAGGGTGGAAACACCATATATTTT.